This TCR beta chain was captured in a study of OX40 agonist ivuxolimab in advanced cancers. The CDR3 has 12 amino acids. Germline CDR1 SEHNR, CDR2 FQNEAQ (reference sequence). Trimming pared 4 bases from V and 8 bases from J, leaving 9 bases between. Points from the study as a whole: CD4+ and CD8+ T cells in blood underwent clonal expansion by week 6 at 0.1 to 3.0 mg/kg.

Clones were read by immunoSEQ multiplex PCR, and TCRdb kept only the in-frame ones, dropping some. This sample yields 90,000 to 100,000 clones, of which about 90% are seen a single time; 0.7% to 0.9% belongs to the top ten. Comments on this clone: Its antigen is still unknown.

Sequences were derived from CD4+ or CD8+ T cells sorted from blood, sampled in a trial of the OX40 agonist ivuxolimab. The chain combines TRBV7-9 with TRBJ2-1; D remains unclear. The clonotype comes from an adult with an advanced solid tumor such as melanoma, head and neck, liver or kidney cancer. In nucleotides, the CDR3 is TGTGCCAGCAGCTCCGGCCGCGATGAGCAGTTCTTC. Residues: CASSSGRDEQFF.